This T cell receptor (beta chain) was obtained from a study of molecular identifiers for immune sequencing clone quantification. Overall study findings and caveats: Whereas naive cells kept under 1% of molecules in clones above 20 RNA copies, such clones held over 97% in effectors.

Naive CD8 T cells underwent sorting with the CD8+CD4-CCR7+CD45RA+ definition. TCRdb passed the PCR reads through MiXCR, listing each CDR3 protein once. The sample includes some 650,000 distinct CDR3 sequences, 15% to 20% of them seen just once. This clonotype was seen only a few times. No antigen is known for it. The germline CDR1 and CDR2 sequences are LNHDA and SQIVND (reference sequence). The CDR3 consists of 15 residues. The J segment lost 7 bases and the V segment lost 2 bases, leaving 10 bases of the junction unmatched. This chain links TRBV19 with TRBJ1-2; TRBD1 aligns across 7 bases. The sequenced sample consisted of naive CD8+ T cells from blood, with Jurkat cell RNA spiked in. Subset specified: FACS-sorted CD8+CD4-CCR7+CD45RA+ naive T cells. The sequence was collected from a human donor in good health. Some libraries in this study had Jurkat cell RNA spiked in. CDR3 in DNA: TGTGCCAGTAGTATAAGCCAGACAGGGCTTGTTGGCTACACCTTC. As protein: CASSISQTGLVGYTF. The full variable domain, in which reference TRBV19 and TRBJ1-2 provide the parts outside the CDR3, is DGGITQSPKYLFRKEGQNVTLSCEQNLNHDAMYWYRQDPGQGLRLIYYSQIVNDFQKGDIAEGYSVSREKKESFPLTVTSAQKNPTAFYLCASSISQTGLVGYTFGSGTRLTVV.